This note documents a single T cell receptor (beta chain) sequence. What it recognizes is unknown. Other DNA sequences from this sample encode an identical CDR3 as well. Donors included only healthy HIV-negative adults lacking recent acute infections or vaccinations. This sample is part of a study of shared clonotypes between healthy human individuals. Points from the study as a whole: The small donor group covered limited genetic and exposure diversity. Despite large depth, rarefaction showed incomplete sorted-subset sequencing.

Assay: immunoSEQ multiplex PCR; the TCRdb copy retains only in-frame clones and omits some. The table shows 2,500,000 or so clones, with about 90% occurring only once. The specimen sequenced was naive CD4+ T cells from PBMCs. Subset given: CD45RA+ positively selected. The receptor's source is a man aged 18 to 30 in good health. Some clones in this sample may be carry-over from other donors' samples.

The CDR3 sequence: CAWAAGAGANVLTF. In DNA, the CDR3 is TGTGCCTGGGCAGCAGGGGCAGGGGCCAACGTCCTGACTTTC. The chain links TRBV30 to TRBJ2-6, with D possibly matching TRBD1 (6 bases). Germline values: CDR1 GTSNPN, CDR2 SVGIG (reference sequence). The V and J ends lost 5 bases and 4 bases respectively, with 12 bases between them. The CDR3 covers 14 residues.